This TCR beta chain was captured by sequencing in a study of response to subunit inactivated influenza vaccine. Study conclusions and caveats: Every seasonal influenza vaccination brings in few new T cells, the authors suggested.

One entry per CDR3 protein results from TCRdb running MiXCR on the RT-PCR reads. In the table there are more than 400,000 distinct CDR3 sequences, roughly 7.6% of which are singletons. On this clonotype itself: Its matching antigen is unknown. This may be a read error: a much more frequent sequence differs by one nucleotide.

J gave up 0 bases and V 4 bases, and 2 bases lay outside the gene matches. The CDR3 length is 15 residues. Germline V gene sequence: CDR1 MNHNS, CDR2 SASEGT. This rearrangement joins TRBV6-1 to TRBJ1-5, with 8 bases that match TRBD1. The source was PBMCs from blood, collected around 25 months after vaccination. This clonotype originated in a man aged 45 to 75 who received an inactivated influenza vaccine. In DNA form, the CDR3 reads TGTGCCAGCAGTGGGACAGGGTTTAGCAATCAGCCCCAGCATTTT. Amino acid sequence: CASSGTGFSNQPQHF.